Detailed here is one TCR beta chain. This clone is a singleton in its sample. Its antigen is currently not known. Per-base qualities were not stored, and no clone one base away is much larger. This sample was taken from a study of blood T cell repertoires in COVID-19 (TCRdb year 2020). Describing the broader study: Collaborator samples came from the United States, Italy and Spain and covered acute and convalescent phases of COVID-19. The prospective study material was composed of cDNA or gDNA derived from T cells, B-cell-depleted T cells, or PBMCs. Deeply sampled blood TCRbeta repertoires from subjects exposed to, actively infected with, or recovered from COVID-19 were included in the dataset. The repertoires were released in a freely available public database intended as a resource for research on the immune response to SARS-CoV-2. The samples were drawn from the first 160 participants of the ongoing ImmuneRACE study and from some 1,300 subjects provided by 6 global collaborators. The sample metadata nearly always contained a de-identified subject ID, COVID-19 status, age in years and sex. Where HLA class I and class II types were available, the types were taken from metadata supplied by the sample provider, not from assay-based typing. What the authors observed across the whole study: The amount of clinical and demographic metadata varied by source and participant and was provided uncurated.

Each collaborating institution followed its own protocols to collect whole blood in K2EDTA tubes. Collaborator samples were shipped for TCRbeta analysis as frozen whole blood, isolated PBMCs, or DNA extracted from either sample type. Relative to germline, V is missing 6 bases and J is missing 5 bases, with 9 bases of the junction outside any gene match. The germline V gene encodes CDR1 ENHRY and CDR2 SYGVKD. The CDR3, from cysteine to phenylalanine, totals 16 residues. Just CDR3 DNA is preserved here, 48 bases in frame from base 1. TCRbeta CDR3 regions were amplified from genomic DNA using the immunoSEQ Assay, a bias-controlled multiplex PCR. The authors' pipeline ran thus. The number of nucleated cells in each sample was estimated from the amplification of reference gene primers within the assay. To quantify the absolute abundance of each unique TCRbeta CDR3 rearrangement, sequence reads were collapsed and filtered. Productive Simpson clonality was computed per sample as the square root of Simpson's diversity index over productive rearrangements. This is the immuneACCESS table as TCRdb keeps it, with only in-frame sequences that have V and J called. A part of the clones is gone; compared with another copy, unresolved V genes explain less than half, and the rest is unexplained. That table gives V, J and clone size, and the DNA gave D and trimming. This sample has just over 200,000 clones in its table, and around three quarters of those were observed once. The leading ten clones occupy 5.5% of the sample.

This TCR derives from a woman aged 70-85 years with acute or convalescent COVID-19. Sequences were obtained from peripheral blood. The chain is assembled from TRBV10-3 and TRBJ2-7, with 14 bases in between that match TRBD2. This receptor carries the CDR3 CAISPGLAGVGDEQYF. The DNA is TGTGCCATCAGCCCGGGACTAGCGGGAGTCGGCGACGAGCAGTACTTC.